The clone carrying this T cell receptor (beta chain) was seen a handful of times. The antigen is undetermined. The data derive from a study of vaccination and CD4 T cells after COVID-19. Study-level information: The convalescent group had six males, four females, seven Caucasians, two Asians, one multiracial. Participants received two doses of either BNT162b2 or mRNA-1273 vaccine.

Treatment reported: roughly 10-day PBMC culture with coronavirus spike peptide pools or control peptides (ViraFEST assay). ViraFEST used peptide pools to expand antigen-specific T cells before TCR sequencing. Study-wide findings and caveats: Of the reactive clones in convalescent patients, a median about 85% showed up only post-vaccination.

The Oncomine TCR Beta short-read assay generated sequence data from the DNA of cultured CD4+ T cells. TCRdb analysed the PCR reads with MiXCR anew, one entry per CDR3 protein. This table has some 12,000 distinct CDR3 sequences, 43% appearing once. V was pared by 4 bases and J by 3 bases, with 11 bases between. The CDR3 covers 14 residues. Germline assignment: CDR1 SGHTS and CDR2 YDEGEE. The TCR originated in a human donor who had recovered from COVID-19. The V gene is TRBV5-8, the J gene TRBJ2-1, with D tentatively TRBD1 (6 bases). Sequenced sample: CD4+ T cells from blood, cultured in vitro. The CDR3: CASSRGTDYNEQFF. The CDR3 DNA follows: TGTGCCAGCAGCAGGGGGACGGACTACAATGAGCAGTTCTTC.